What follows are 25 T cell receptor beta chains derived from one specimen sequenced in a study of identical twins. TCRdb re-analysed the 5' RACE reads in MiXCR, keeping a single row per CDR3 protein. The data contain 1.5 million to 2 million distinct CDR3 sequences, about 30% of them singletons. The specimen was cord blood. These receptors originate from a newborn girl in good health.

This clonotype was seen more than once but under ten times. V usage is TRBV4-2 and J usage is TRBJ2-7, with 7 bases that match TRBD2. The CDR3 has 15 residues. CDR1 LGHNA and CDR2 YNFKEQ come from the germline V gene. The ends lost 2 bases at V and 0 bases at J; junction bases unmatched: 4. The CDR3 region is CASSQFAGVSYEQYF. CDR3 nucleotide sequence: TGTGCCAGCAGCCAATTCGCGGGGGTCTCCTACGAGCAGTACTTC.

There are many counts of this clonotype. This rearrangement joins TRBV28 to TRBJ2-7, with TRBD2 matching over 7 bases. Losses at the gene ends were 5 bases for V and 1 base for J; bases not matched to a gene: 5. CDR3 size: 14 residues. Germline lookup yields CDR1 MDHEN and CDR2 SYDVKM. The CDR3 nucleotides are TGTGCCAGCAGTCGGACTAGTCCGTCCTACGAGCAGTACTTC. This sequence encodes CASSRTSPSYEQYF. Together with reference TRBV28 and TRBJ2-7, the CDR3 gives the full variable domain: DVKVTQSSRYLVKRTGEKVFLECVQDMDHENMFWYRQDPGLGLRLIYFSYDVKMKEKGDIPEGYSVSREKKERFSLILESASTNQTSMYLCASSRTSPSYEQYFGPGTRLTVT.

A note on this clonotype: One end of the junction is discordant with germline, which a read error may explain. The chain uses TRBV24-1 and TRBJ1-1; D is possibly TRBD1 (5 bases). Germline CDR1 KGHDR, CDR2 SFDVKD. The CDR3 loop spans 13 amino acids. The CDR3 DNA follows: TGTGCCACCAGTGTGGGGACCAACACTGAGGCTTTCTTT. This sequence encodes CATSVGTNTEAFF.

This chain connects TRBV13 to TRBJ2-5, with 10 positions matching TRBD2. This CDR3 contains 16 residues. With V trimmed by 5 bases and J by 1 base, 7 bases remained unmatched. Germline V CDR1 and CDR2: PRHDT, FYEKMQ (reference sequence). The chain's CDR3 is CASSPSSGRFQETQYF. CDR3 in DNA: TGTGCCAGCAGCCCCAGTAGCGGGAGGTTCCAAGAGACCCAGTACTTC.

V is TRBV2 and J is TRBJ2-1, with 8 bases aligning to TRBD2. The V gene's germline CDR1 is SNHLY and CDR2 FYNNEI. The V gene end was trimmed by 7 bases and the J gene end by 10 bases; junction bases not matched to a gene: 12. The length of the CDR3 is 14 residues. This chain's CDR3 is CASIFAAGDREQFF. The CDR3 bases are TGTGCCAGCATTTTCGCAGCGGGGGATAGGGAGCAGTTCTTC.

J is TRBJ1-1 and V is TRBV6-1, with D perhaps matching TRBD1 (6 bases). Trimming shortened V by 6 bases and J by 3 bases, and 17 bases separated the two germline ends. This CDR3 region has 15 residues. Per the germline V gene, CDR1 is MNHNS and CDR2 is SASEGT. The chain's CDR3 is CASRNYRAGYTEAFF. For the CDR3, the DNA is TGTGCCAGCAGGAACTACAGGGCGGGTTACACTGAAGCTTTCTTT.

This clonotype turned up a few times. This chain joins TRBV2 and TRBJ2-1; 11 nucleotides match TRBD2. Germline CDR1 SNHLY, CDR2 FYNNEI. V gave up 6 bases and J gave up 6 bases; unmatched junction bases: 13. This CDR3 spans 17 amino acids. The CDR3: CASRKASGLAASNEQFF. The CDR3 DNA reads as TGTGCCAGCAGGAAAGCCTCGGGACTAGCGGCGAGCAATGAGCAGTTCTTC.

The chain carries TRBV24-1 and TRBJ2-1, with 9 positions matching TRBD1. Germline CDR1 reads KGHDR; CDR2 reads SFDVKD. Trimming took 3 bases from V and 6 from J; bases not matched to a gene: 14. The CDR3 is made up of 18 amino acids. The DNA of the CDR3 is TGTGCCACCAGTGATGCCGGGACAGGGACGAGTGGCAGCAATGAGCAGTTCTTC. Its protein is CATSDAGTGTSGSNEQFF.

J is TRBJ2-1 and V is TRBV7-2; a possible D gene is TRBD2 (6 bases). The CDR3 contains 16 residues. Germline V gene sequence: CDR1 SGHTA, CDR2 FQGNSA. V was cut by 1 base and J by 12 bases, with 22 bases left in between. The chain's CDR3 is CASSLVTGTPSLGQFF. Here the CDR3 DNA reads TGTGCCAGCAGCTTAGTAACCGGGACTCCTTCCCTTGGGCAGTTCTTC.

This rearrangement joins TRBV20-1 to TRBJ1-5, with 8 bases matching TRBD1. V shed 5 bases, J shed 5 bases, and the junction held 8 bases outside the gene matches. In germline, CDR1 is DFQATT, CDR2 SNEGSKA (reference sequence). The CDR3 contains 14 residues. For the CDR3, the DNA is TGCAGTGCTCGACAGGGGAACCCCTATCAGCCCCAGCATTTT. Amino acid sequence: CSARQGNPYQPQHF.

Of note for this clonotype: A much more abundant neighbour one base away suggests this may be a read error. The chain joins TRBV4-2 to TRBJ2-3, with no clear D. This CDR3 comprises 14 residues. CDR1 is LGHNA, CDR2 YNFKEQ, per germline. The CDR3 spells CASCQEGVTDTQYF. CDR3 bases: TGTGCCAGCTGCCAAGAAGGAGTCACAGATACGCAGTATTTT.

This chain connects TRBV4-2 to TRBJ1-5; D is possibly TRBD1 (6 bases). This CDR3 has 18 residues. V gave up 0 bases and J gave up 6 bases, with 21 bases separating them. CDR1 is LGHNA and CDR2 is YNFKEQ in the germline V gene. This chain's CDR3 is CASSQDPMGQGRAQPQHF. Written as DNA, the CDR3 is TGTGCCAGCAGCCAAGACCCAATGGGGCAGGGGAGAGCTCAGCCCCAGCATTTT.

V is TRBV20-1 and J is TRBJ1-2; unclear D gene. V was clipped by 6 bases and J by 7 bases, with 9 bases between them. Germline V lookup: CDR1 DFQATT, CDR2 SNEGSKA (reference sequence). The CDR3 has 10 amino acids. CDR3 DNA sequence: TGCAGTGCACCGGCGGGTGGCTACACCTTC. Translated: CSAPAGGYTF.

The chain couples TRBV12-3 or TRBV12-4 to TRBJ1-5; the D gene is possibly TRBD1 (5 bases). Trimming left V 5 bases short and J 3 bases short, with 14 bases between. The CDR3 consists of 15 residues. The CDR3 nucleotides are TGTGCCAGCAGTCTAGACAGACAGACCAATCAGCCCCAGCATTTT. Translating it yields CASSLDRQTNQPQHF.

The gene calls are TRBV7-2 and TRBJ2-1; 10 nucleotides agree with TRBD2. Trimming removed 1 base from V and 10 bases from J; junction bases left unmatched: 10. The CDR3 contains 16 residues. Germline values: CDR1 SGHTA, CDR2 FQGNSA. The DNA of the CDR3 is TGTGCCAGCAGCTTAGGGCCCCTAGCGGGAGCGTCCGAGCAGTTCTTC. Protein sequence: CASSLGPLAGASEQFF.

The chain employs TRBV5-1 and TRBJ2-1; maybe TRBD2 (6 bases). This CDR3 has 17 residues. Germline V CDR1 and CDR2: SGHRS, YFSETQ. V lost 4 bases to trimming and J lost 0 bases, with 17 bases between them. The CDR3 DNA is TGCGCCAGCAGCCGACGCTTTGGGGGGAGCTCCTACAATGAGCAGTTCTTC. Translation gives CASSRRFGGSSYNEQFF.

The chain has TRBV7-2 and TRBJ1-4, with a tentative D call TRBD1 (6 bases). This CDR3 spans 17 amino acids. The V and J ends lost 5 bases and 0 bases respectively, with 16 bases between them. The germline V gene has CDR1 SGHTA and CDR2 FQGNSA. The CDR3 DNA reads TGTGCCAGCAGCAGAAGCAGGGGAGCAACAACTAATGAAAAACTGTTTTTT. It encodes CASSRSRGATTNEKLFF.

The V call is TRBV12-3 or TRBV12-4, the J call TRBJ2-7, with 7 bases matching TRBD2. The CDR3 covers 16 residues. The junction had 13 bases not matched to a gene; V was cut back by 5 bases and J by 3 bases. DNA of the CDR3: TGTGCCAGCAGTACCCGGACTAGTCCACCTGGCTACGAGCAGTACTTC. It translates to CASSTRTSPPGYEQYF.

This rearrangement joins TRBV21-1 to TRBJ1-5. TRBV21-1 is a pseudogene segment. This CDR3 has 10 residues. In DNA, the CDR3 is TGTGCCAGCAGCAAAAGGCCCCAGCATTTT. Residues: CASSKRPQHF.

The chain couples TRBV27 to TRBJ2-3; D remains ambiguous. The CDR3 covers 18 residues. Germline V lookup: CDR1 MNHEY, CDR2 SMNVEV (reference sequence). Trimming shortened V by 4 bases and J by 0 bases, and 20 bases separated the two germline ends. The CDR3 region has the DNA TGTGCCAGCAGTTCTCACCCTATTCGAGAGAAGAGCACAGATACGCAGTATTTT. It encodes CASSSHPIREKSTDTQYF.

This rearrangement joins TRBV5-1 to TRBJ1-6, with D maybe TRBD1 (5 bases). This CDR3 spans 16 amino acids. Trimming removed 0 bases from V and 7 bases from J, with 14 bases in between. Germline V CDR1 and CDR2: SGHRS, YFSETQ. For the CDR3, the DNA is TGCGCCAGCAGCTTGGGGTACACAGGTCAAAATTCACCCCTCCACTTT. Its translation is CASSLGYTGQNSPLHF. Complete variable domain (other parts from reference TRBV5-1 and TRBJ1-6): KAGVTQTPRYLIKTRGQQVTLSCSPISGHRSVSWYQQTPGQGLQFLFEYFSETQRNKGNFPGRFSGRQFSNSRSEMNVSTLELGDSALYLCASSLGYTGQNSPLHFGNGTRLTVT.

This clonotype was observed a few times. The CDR3 DNA follows: TGTGCCAGCACCAAAGGGGACAGGCTTAATCAGCCCCAGCATTTT. Translated: CASTKGDRLNQPQHF. The V and J genes are TRBV6-2 or TRBV6-3 and TRBJ1-5, with TRBD1 matching over 8 bases. This CDR3 has 15 residues. Germline V gene lookup returns CDR1 MNHEY and CDR2 SVGEGT. The V segment lost 7 bases and the J segment 4 bases; nucleotides outside the gene matches: 9.

Points on this clonotype: This could be a read error, since a much larger clone is one nucleotide away. The chain has TRBV5-1 and TRBJ1-4, with a weak D call TRBD1 (6 bases). V lost 0 bases and J lost 6, with 9 bases in between. Germline loops: CDR1 SGHRS, CDR2 YFSETQ. This CDR3 comprises 14 residues. CDR3: CASSLDRVDEKLFF. The CDR3 DNA reads as TGCGCCAGCAGCTTGGACAGGGTGGATGAAAAACTGTTTTTT.

The chain couples TRBV28 to TRBJ2-1, with 9 positions matching TRBD2. TRBJ2-7 explains the end of the DNA better; the J call may be wrong. The CDR3 spans 15 residues. In germline, CDR1 is MDHEN, CDR2 SYDVKM. CDR3 in amino acids: CASSFSSGIYNEQYF. CDR3 bases: TGTGCCAGCAGTTTCTCTAGCGGGATCTACAATGAGCAGTACTTC.

The chain links TRBV5-1 to TRBJ1-5, with D unresolved. CDR1 SGHRS and CDR2 YFSETQ come from the germline V gene. The CDR3 runs 15 residues. The ends were cut back, 0 bases at V and 0 bases at J, with 7 bases in the middle. In DNA, the CDR3 is TGCGCCAGCAGCTTGGAGCCAAATAGCAATCAGCCCCAGCATTTT. It specifies CASSLEPNSNQPQHF.